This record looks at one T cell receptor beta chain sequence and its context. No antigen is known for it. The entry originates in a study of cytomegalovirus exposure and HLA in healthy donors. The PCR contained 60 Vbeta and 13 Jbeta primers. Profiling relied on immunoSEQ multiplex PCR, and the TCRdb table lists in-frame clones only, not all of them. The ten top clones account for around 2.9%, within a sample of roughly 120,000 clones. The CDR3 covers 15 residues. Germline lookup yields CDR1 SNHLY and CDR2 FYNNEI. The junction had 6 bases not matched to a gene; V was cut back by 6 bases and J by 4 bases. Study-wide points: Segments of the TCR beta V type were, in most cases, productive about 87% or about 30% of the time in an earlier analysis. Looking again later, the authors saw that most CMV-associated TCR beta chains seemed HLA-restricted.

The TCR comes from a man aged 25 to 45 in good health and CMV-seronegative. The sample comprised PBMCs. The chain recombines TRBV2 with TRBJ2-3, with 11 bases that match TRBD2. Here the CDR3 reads CASRPLSGRADTQYF. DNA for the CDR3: TGTGCCAGCAGGCCCCTTAGCGGGAGGGCAGATACGCAGTATTTT.